This entry is about one TCR beta chain. CD45RO-negative CD8 cells positively selected for CCR7 made up the naive population, which excluded terminally differentiated effector memory CD45RA+ cells. TCRdb's table, derived via immunoSEQ multiplex PCR, lists solely in-frame clones and lacks some. The table lists about 2 million clones, around 96% of them singletons. This entry comes from a study of shared clonotypes between healthy human individuals. Study overall: The plates for each donor numbered three CD4 naive, three CD4 memory, two CD8 naive and one CD8 memory.

Per germline, CDR1 LNHDA and CDR2 SQIVND (reference sequence). The J segment lost 6 bases and the V segment lost 2 bases, leaving 7 bases of the junction unmatched. The CDR3 consists of 15 residues. Source material: naive CD8+ T cells sorted from blood. The chain recombines TRBV19 with TRBJ2-7, with 10 bases identical to TRBD2. The sequence was collected from a man younger than 35 in good health. CDR3 nucleotide sequence: TGTGCCAGTAGTATAATCCTAGCGGGAGTGGCCGAGCAGTACTTC. It is translated as CASSIILAGVAEQYF.